This TCR beta chain was profiled in a study of Graves' ophthalmopathy and Graves' hyperthyroidism. Reliance was placed on clinical symptoms, serum thyroxine, TRAb, thyroid ultrasound and orbital computed tomography for diagnosis. V was cut by 5 bases and J by 6 bases, with 22 bases left in between. Looked up from germline, CDR1 is LNHDA and CDR2 is SQIVND (reference sequence). The CDR3 consists of 16 residues. This clonotype has ten or more counts. Its antigen is undetermined. RNA transcripts provided the template for amplifying TCR beta CDR3 regions. First-round RT-PCR with HTBI primers preceded a second-round multiplex PCR. TCRdb reanalysed the multiplex PCR reads using MiXCR and keeps one entry per CDR3 protein. The table includes 500,000 to 800,000 distinct CDR3 sequences, over 40% detected once. Study-level results: A roughly 83% specificity and approximately 88% sensitivity were achieved by a 13-signature model that separated ophthalmopathy from stable hyperthyroidism.

This TCR was sampled from an adult man with Graves' ophthalmopathy. This chain connects TRBV19 to TRBJ1-1; no definite D call. The specimen was peripheral blood. CDR3 DNA: TGTGCCAGTAGTGAAGGCCGAGGCTGGGGAGCCTCTGAAGCTTTCTTT. This gives the protein CASSEGRGWGASEAFF.